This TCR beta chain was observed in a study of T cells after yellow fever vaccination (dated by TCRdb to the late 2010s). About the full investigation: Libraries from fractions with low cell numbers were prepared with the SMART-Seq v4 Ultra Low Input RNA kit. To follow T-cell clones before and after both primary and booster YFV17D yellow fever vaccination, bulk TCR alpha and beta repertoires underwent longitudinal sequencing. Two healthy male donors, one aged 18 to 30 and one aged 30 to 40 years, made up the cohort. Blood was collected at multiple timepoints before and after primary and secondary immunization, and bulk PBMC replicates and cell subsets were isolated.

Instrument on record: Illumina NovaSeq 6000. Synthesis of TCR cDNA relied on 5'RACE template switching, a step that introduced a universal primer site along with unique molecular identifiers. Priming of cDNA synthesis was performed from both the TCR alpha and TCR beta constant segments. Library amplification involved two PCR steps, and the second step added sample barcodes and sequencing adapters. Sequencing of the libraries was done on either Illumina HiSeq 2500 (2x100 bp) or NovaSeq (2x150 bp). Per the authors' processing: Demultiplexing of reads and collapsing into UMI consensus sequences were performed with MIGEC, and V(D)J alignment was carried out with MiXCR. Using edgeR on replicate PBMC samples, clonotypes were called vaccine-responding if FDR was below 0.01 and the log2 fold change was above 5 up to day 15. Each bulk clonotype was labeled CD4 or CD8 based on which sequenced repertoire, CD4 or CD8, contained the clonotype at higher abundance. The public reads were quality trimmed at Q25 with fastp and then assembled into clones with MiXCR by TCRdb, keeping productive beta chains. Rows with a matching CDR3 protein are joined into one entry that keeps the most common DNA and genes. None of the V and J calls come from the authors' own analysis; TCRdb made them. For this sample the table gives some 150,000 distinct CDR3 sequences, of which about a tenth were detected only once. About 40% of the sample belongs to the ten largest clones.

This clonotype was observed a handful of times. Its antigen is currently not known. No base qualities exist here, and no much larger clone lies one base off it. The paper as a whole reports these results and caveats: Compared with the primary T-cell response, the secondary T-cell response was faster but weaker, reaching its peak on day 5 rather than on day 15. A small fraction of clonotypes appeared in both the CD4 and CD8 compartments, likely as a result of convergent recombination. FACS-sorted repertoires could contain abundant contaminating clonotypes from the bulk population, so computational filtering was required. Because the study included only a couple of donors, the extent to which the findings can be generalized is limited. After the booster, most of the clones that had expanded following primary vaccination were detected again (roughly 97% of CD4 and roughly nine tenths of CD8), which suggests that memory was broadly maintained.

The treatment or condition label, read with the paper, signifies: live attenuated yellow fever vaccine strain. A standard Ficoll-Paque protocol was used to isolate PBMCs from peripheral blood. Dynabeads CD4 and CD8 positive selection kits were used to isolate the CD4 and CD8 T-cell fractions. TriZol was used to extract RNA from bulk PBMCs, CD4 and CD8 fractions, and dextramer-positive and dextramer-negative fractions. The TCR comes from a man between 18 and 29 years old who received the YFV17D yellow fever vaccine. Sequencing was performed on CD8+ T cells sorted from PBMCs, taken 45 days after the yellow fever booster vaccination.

Read as DNA, the sequence is TGTGCCAGCAGTTCAGTACCGGGACTAGCGGGGGGGCGGATAGGCACAGATACGCAGTATTTT. This yields the protein CASSSVPGLAGGRIGTDTQYF. The chain couples TRBV28 to TRBJ2-3, with 16 bases in between that match TRBD2. The CDR3 measures 21 amino acids from cysteine to phenylalanine. This entry keeps only the CDR3 DNA: 63 bases, framed from base 1. CDR1 and CDR2 were assigned from the germline V gene as MDHEN and SYDVKM. V trim: 4 bases; J trim: 1 base; unmatched bases: 14.